By its share, the clone carrying this TCR beta chain is medium-sized. The target antigen is unknown. Under the authors' procedure: The distant-metastasis classifier for papillary thyroid cancer was built from CDR3 differences across clinicopathological groups. TCRdb re-called clones via MiXCR from the PCR reads. TCRdb, rather than the study authors, made the V and J calls. The table has approximately 37,000 clones, about a fifth seen once. CDR1 is MNHNS, CDR2 SASEGT, per germline. V shed 5 bases and J shed 0 bases, with 11 bases lying between them. This CDR3 is built from 14 residues. The sample belongs to a study of metastatic and nonmetastatic thyroid tumors. About the research overall: Thyroid patients, malignant and benign, had repertoires compared across blood and tumor or nodule tissue. Study observations and caveats: In both blood and tumor samples, TCR beta diversity was reported significantly higher for malignant than benign nodules.

Nobody among the patients had been given any treatment before thyroid surgery. Specimen: tumor tissue. The chain joins TRBV6-1 to TRBJ2-7; D is unclear. The sequence derives from a male donor with papillary thyroid cancer or a benign thyroid nodule (not recorded which). Some clones in this sample may be carry-over from other donors' samples. In nucleotides, the CDR3 is TGTGCCAGCAGTTCCACGACATACTCCTACGAGCAGTACTTC. Its protein product is CASSSTTYSYEQYF.